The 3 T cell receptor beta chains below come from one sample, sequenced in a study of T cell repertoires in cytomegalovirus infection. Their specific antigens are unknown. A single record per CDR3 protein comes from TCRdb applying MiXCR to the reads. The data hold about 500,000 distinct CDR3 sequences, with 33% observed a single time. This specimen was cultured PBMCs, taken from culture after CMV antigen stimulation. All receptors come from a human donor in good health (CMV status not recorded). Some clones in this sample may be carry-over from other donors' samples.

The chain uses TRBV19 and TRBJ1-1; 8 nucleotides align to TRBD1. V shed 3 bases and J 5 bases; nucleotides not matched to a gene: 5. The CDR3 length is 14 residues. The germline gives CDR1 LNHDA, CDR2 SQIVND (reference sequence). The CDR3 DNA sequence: TGTGCCAGTAGTATGACGGACAGGGCGACTGAAGCTTTCTTT. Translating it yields CASSMTDRATEAFF.

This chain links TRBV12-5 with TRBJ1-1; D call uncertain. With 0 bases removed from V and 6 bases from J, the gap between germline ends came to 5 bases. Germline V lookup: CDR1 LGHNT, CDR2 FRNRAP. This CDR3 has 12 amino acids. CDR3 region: CASGLVPAEAFF. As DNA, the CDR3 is TGTGCTAGTGGTTTGGTACCTGCTGAAGCTTTCTTT.

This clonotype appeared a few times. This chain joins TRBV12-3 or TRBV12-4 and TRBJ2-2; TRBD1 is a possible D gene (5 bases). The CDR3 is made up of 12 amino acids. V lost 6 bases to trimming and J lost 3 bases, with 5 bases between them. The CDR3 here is CASRTDTGELFF. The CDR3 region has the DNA TGTGCCAGCAGGACAGACACCGGGGAGCTGTTTTTT.